This is a list of T cell receptor beta chains from one sample in a study of neoadjuvant anti-PD-1 for oral cavity cancer. Method: immunoSEQ multiplex PCR; TCRdb's copy keeps in-frame clones and lacks some. The sample includes more than 15,000 clones, about three fifths of them seen just once. Sequencing was performed on PBMCs, taken before nivolumab (anti-PD-1) treatment. The source of these receptors is a person aged 40-85 years with oral cavity squamous cell carcinoma. Both conserved end residues are part of each CDR3. Each record gives: clone size, J gene, D gene, CDR3 length, V gene, CDR3 DNA, CDR3 protein. A D gene is named only where the DNA matches it firmly. Size tells how often a clone was seen (once, few, many) or the class of an expanded clone, and some rows leave it out.

NA,TRBJ2-4,NA,15,TRBV10-2,TGCGCCAGCAGTGACCTCAGGGGAGCCAAAAACATTCAGTACTTC,CASSDLRGAKNIQYF
NA,TRBJ1-1,TRBD1,15,TRBV30,TGTGCTGGAAAACCCGGGACAGGGGGATGGACTGAAGCTTTCTTT,CAGKPGTGGWTEAFF
few,TRBJ2-1,NA,14,TRBV27,TGTGCCAGCAGTTTACAGCGAGACTACAATGAGCAGTTCTTC,CASSLQRDYNEQFF
few,TRBJ2-1,TRBD2,15,TRBV19,TGTGCCAGTACTCGTAGCGGGCGAGGGAACAATGAGCAGTTCTTC,CASTRSGRGNNEQFF
NA,TRBJ2-5,NA,13,TRBV10-3,TGTGCCATCAGCCGGGCTTCGGCGGAGACCCAGTACTTC,CAISRASAETQYF
NA,TRBJ2-1,TRBD2,15,TRBV5-4,TGTGCCAGCAGCTTGGACGCGGGGGCCTACAATGAGCAGTTCTTC,CASSLDAGAYNEQFF
NA,TRBJ1-1,NA,15,TRBV7-2,TGTGCCAGCAGCCCCTCTGGGACCACGAACACTGAAGCTTTCTTT,CASSPSGTTNTEAFF
NA,TRBJ2-2,NA,12,TRBV10-3,TGTGCCATCCTAACCAACACCGGGGAGCTGTTTTTT,CAILTNTGELFF
NA,TRBJ2-7,TRBD1,15,TRBV11-2,TGTGCCAGCAGCTTAACTACGGGACAGGGATACGAGCAGTACTTC,CASSLTTGQGYEQYF
NA,TRBJ2-1,TRBD2,18,TRBV10-3,TGTGCCATCAGTGAGTCTAGCGGGAGGGCCAGCTCCTACAATGAGCAGTTCTTC,CAISESSGRASSYNEQFF
NA,TRBJ2-3,NA,15,TRBV27,TGTGCCAGCAGTGCGCCAGGGAATCGCGCAGATACGCAGTATTTT,CASSAPGNRADTQYF
NA,TRBJ1-3,NA,15,TRBV7-9,TGTGCCAGCGATCCCTCCAGGGTCTCGGGAAACACCATATATTTT,CASDPSRVSGNTIYF
few,TRBJ1-4,TRBD1,15,TRBV6-1,TGTGCCAGCAACCTGGGGACAGGTGTCAATGAAAAACTGTTTTTT,CASNLGTGVNEKLFF
few,TRBJ2-3,TRBD2,19,TRBV7-2,TGTGCCAGCAGCTTTGGGATCTTCGGGACTAGCGGGAGCACAGATACGCAGTATTTT,CASSFGIFGTSGSTDTQYF
NA,TRBJ1-1,NA,16,TRBV4-1,TGCGCCAGCAGCCAGGCCGAGACAGAGGAGGACACTGAAGCTTTCTTT,CASSQAETEEDTEAFF
NA,TRBJ1-4,NA,13,TRBV5-1,TGCGCCAGCAGCTCGAGGCCGGGGGAAAAACTGTTTTTT,CASSSRPGEKLFF
NA,TRBJ1-2,NA,11,TRBV20-1,TGCAGTGCTAGAGACCACCCCTCGGTAACTTTC,CSARDHPSVTF
NA,TRBJ1-2,NA,14,TRBV2,TGTGCCAGCAGTGAAGCGGCGCAGTCCTATGGCTACACCTTC,CASSEAAQSYGYTF
NA,TRBJ2-1,TRBD2,15,TRBV6-1,TGTGCCAGCATCCGCGAACTAGCGGGATACAATGAGCAGTTCTTC,CASIRELAGYNEQFF
NA,TRBJ2-2,NA,13,TRBV9,TGTGCCAGCAGCGTATTCTCCCCCGGGGAGCTGTTTTTT,CASSVFSPGELFF
NA,TRBJ2-7,NA,14,TRBV11-2,TGTGCCAGCAGCGTCGGCCTGGGACTCTACGAGCAGTACTTC,CASSVGLGLYEQYF